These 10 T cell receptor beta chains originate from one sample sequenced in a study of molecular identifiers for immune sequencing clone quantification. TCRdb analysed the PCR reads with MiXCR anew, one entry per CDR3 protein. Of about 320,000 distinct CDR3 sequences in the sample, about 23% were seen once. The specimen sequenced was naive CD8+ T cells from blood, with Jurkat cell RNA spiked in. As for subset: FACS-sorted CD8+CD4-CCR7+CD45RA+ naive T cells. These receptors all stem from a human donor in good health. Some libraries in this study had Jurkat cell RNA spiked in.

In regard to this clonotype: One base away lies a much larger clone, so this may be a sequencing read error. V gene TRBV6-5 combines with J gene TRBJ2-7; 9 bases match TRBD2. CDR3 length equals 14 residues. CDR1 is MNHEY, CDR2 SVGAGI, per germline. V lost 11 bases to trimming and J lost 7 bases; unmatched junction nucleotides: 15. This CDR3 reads CAGTPGSGSREQYF. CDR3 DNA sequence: TGTGCCGGCACGCCGGGTAGCGGGAGTCGAGAGCAGTACTTC.

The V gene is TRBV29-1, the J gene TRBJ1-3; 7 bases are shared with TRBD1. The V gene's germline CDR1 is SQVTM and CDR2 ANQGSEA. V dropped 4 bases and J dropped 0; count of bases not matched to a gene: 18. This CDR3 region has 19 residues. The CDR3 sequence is CSVVLSPVAGGFSGNTIYF. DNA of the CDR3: TGCAGCGTTGTCCTTAGTCCTGTGGCAGGGGGTTTCTCTGGAAACACCATATATTTT.

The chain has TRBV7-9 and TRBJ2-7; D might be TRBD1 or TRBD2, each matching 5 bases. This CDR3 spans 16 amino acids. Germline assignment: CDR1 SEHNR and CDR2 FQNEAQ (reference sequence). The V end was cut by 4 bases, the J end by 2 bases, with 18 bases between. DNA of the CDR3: TGTGCCAGCAGCTCACCGGCAGGGACCAACCCCTACGAGCAGTACTTC. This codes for CASSSPAGTNPYEQYF. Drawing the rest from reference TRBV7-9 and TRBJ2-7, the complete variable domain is DTGVSQNPRHKITKRGQNVTFRCDPISEHNRLYWYRQTLGQGPEFLTYFQNEAQLEKSRLLSDRFSAERPKGSFSTLEIQRTEQGDSAMYLCASSSPAGTNPYEQYFGPGTRLTVT.

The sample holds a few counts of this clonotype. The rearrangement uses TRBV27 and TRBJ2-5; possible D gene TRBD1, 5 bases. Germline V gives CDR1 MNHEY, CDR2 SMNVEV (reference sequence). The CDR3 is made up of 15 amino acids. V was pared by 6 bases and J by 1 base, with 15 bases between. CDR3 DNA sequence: TGTGCCAGCAGCCCAAATAAGGGGATCCAAGAGACCCAGTACTTC. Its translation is CASSPNKGIQETQYF.

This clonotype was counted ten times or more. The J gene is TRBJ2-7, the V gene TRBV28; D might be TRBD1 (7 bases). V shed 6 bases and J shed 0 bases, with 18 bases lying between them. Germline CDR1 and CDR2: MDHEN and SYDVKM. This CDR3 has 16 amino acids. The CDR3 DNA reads TGTGCCAGCAGAGAAGGAGGGACAGTAGTCTCCTACGAGCAGTACTTC. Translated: CASREGGTVVSYEQYF. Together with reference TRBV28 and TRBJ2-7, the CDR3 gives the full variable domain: DVKVTQSSRYLVKRTGEKVFLECVQDMDHENMFWYRQDPGLGLRLIYFSYDVKMKEKGDIPEGYSVSREKKERFSLILESASTNQTSMYLCASREGGTVVSYEQYFGPGTRLTVT.

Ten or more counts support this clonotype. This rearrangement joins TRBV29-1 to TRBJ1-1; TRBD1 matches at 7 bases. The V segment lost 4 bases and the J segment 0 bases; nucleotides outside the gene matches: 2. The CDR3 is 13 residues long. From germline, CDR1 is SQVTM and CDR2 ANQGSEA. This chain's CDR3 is CSVGQGLNTEAFF. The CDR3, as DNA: TGCAGCGTTGGACAGGGTCTGAACACTGAAGCTTTCTTT.

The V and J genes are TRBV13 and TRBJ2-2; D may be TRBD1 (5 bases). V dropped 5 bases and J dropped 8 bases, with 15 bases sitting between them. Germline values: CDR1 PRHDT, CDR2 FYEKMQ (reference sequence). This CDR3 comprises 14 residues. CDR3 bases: TGTGCCAGCAGCCCTGACAGATCTGGTGGGGAGCTGTTTTTT. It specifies CASSPDRSGGELFF.

CDR3 residues: CASSSRQGVTEAFF. CDR3 DNA: TGTGCCAGCAGCTCGAGACAGGGGGTAACTGAAGCTTTCTTT. The V and J genes are TRBV13 and TRBJ1-1, with 9 bases fitting TRBD1. The ends lost 4 bases at V and 5 bases at J; junction bases unmatched: 5. The CDR3 spans 14 residues. Germline V gives CDR1 PRHDT, CDR2 FYEKMQ (reference sequence).

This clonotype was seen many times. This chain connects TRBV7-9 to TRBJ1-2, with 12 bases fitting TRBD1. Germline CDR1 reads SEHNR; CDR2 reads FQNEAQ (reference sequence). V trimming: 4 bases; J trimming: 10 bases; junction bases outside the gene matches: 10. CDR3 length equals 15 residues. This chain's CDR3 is CASSSPGTGGLTYTF. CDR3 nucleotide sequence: TGTGCCAGCAGCTCCCCGGGGACAGGGGGCCTGACCTACACCTTC.

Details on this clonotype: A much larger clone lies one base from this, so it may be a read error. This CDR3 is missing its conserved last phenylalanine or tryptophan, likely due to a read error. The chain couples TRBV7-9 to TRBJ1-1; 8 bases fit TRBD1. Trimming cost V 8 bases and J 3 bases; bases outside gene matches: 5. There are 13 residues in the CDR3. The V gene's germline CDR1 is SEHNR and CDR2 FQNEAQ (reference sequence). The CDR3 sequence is CASSDRGYTEAFL. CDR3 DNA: TGTGCCAGCTCCGACAGGGGCTACACTGAAGCTTTCTTG.